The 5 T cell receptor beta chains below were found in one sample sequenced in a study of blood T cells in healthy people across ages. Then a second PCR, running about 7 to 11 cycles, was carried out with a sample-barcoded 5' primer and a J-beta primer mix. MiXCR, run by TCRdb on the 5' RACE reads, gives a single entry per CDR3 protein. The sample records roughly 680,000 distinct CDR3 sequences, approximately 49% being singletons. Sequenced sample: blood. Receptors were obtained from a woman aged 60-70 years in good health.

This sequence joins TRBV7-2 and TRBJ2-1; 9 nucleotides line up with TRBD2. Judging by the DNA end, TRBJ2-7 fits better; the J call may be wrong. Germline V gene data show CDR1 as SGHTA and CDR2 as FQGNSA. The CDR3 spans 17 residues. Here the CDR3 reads CASSLDSSGSRYNEQYF. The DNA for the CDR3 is TGTGCCAGCAGCTTAGATAGTAGCGGGAGCCGCTACAATGAGCAGTACTTC.

This CDR3 is CASSAYREQFF. CDR3 nucleotide sequence: TGTGCCAGCAGTGCCTACAGGGAGCAGTTCTTC. The J gene is TRBJ2-1, the V gene TRBV2; D is perhaps TRBD1 (5 bases). Germline lookup yields CDR1 SNHLY and CDR2 FYNNEI. Trimming removed 4 bases at V and 10 bases at J, with 8 bases between. This CDR3 has 11 amino acids.

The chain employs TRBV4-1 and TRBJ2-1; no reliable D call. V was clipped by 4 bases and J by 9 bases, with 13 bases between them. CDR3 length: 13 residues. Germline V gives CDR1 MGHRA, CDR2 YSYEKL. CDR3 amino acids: CASSLQAVGEQFF. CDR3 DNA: TGCGCCAGCAGCCTCCAGGCGGTCGGTGAGCAGTTCTTC.

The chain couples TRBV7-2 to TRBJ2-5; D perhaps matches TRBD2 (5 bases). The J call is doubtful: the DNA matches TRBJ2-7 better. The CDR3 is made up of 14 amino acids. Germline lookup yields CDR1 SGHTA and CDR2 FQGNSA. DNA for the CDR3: TGTGCCAGCAGCTTACACCATGACTACTACGAGCAGTACTTC. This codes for CASSLHHDYYEQYF.

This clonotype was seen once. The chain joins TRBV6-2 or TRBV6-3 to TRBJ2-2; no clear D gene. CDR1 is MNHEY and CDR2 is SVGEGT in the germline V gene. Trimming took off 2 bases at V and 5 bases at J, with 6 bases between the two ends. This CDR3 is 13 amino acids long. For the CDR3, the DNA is TGTGCCAGCAGTTACATCGGAACCGGGGAGCTGTTTTTT. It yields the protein CASSYIGTGELFF.